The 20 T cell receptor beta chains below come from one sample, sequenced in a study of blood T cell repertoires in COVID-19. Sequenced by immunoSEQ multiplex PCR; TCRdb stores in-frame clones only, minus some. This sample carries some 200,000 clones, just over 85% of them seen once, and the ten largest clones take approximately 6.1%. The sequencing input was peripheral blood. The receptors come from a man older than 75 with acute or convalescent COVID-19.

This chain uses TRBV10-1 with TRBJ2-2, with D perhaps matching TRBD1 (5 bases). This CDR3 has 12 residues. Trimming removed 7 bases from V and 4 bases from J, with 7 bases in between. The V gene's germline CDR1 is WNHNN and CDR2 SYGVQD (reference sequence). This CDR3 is CASNQGTGELFF. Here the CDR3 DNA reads TGCGCCAGCAATCAGGGCACCGGGGAGCTGTTTTTT.

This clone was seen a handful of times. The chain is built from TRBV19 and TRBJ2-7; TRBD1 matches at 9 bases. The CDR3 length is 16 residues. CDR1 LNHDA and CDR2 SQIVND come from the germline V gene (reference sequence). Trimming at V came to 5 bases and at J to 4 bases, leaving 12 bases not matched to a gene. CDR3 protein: CASSAYGTGKGYEQYF. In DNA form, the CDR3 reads TGTGCCAGTAGTGCATACGGGACAGGGAAGGGGTACGAGCAGTACTTC.

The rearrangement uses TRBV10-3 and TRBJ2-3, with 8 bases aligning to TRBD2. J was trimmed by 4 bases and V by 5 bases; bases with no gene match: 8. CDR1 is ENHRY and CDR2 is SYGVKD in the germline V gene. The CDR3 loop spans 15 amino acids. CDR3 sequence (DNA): TGTGCCATCAGTCGCGGGAGGCAAGAATCAGATACGCAGTATTTT. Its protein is CAISRGRQESDTQYF.

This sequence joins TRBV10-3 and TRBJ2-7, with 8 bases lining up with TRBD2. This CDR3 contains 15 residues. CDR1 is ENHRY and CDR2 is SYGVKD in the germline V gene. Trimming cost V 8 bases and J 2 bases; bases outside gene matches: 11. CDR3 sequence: CAIGSGGLSTYEQYV. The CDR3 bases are TGTGCCATCGGAAGCGGGGGACTCTCGACCTACGAGCAGTACGTC.

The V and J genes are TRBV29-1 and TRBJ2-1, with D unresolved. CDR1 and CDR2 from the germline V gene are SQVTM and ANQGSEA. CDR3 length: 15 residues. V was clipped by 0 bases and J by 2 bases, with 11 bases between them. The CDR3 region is CSVEDAEVTYNEQFF. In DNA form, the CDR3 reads TGCAGCGTTGAAGATGCGGAAGTCACCTACAATGAGCAGTTCTTC.

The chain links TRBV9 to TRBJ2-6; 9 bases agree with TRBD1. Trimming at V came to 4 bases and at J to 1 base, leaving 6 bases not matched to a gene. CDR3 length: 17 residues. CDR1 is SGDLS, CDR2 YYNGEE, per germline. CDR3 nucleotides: TGTGCCAGCAGCTACTCCGGGACAGGGTCTGGGGCCAACGTCCTGACTTTC. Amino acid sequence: CASSYSGTGSGANVLTF. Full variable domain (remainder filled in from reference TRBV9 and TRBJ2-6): DSGVTQTPKHLITATGQRVTLRCSPRSGDLSVYWYQQSLDQGLQFLIQYYNGEERAKGNILERFSAQQFPDLHSELNLSSLELGDSALYFCASSYSGTGSGANVLTFGAGSRLTVL.

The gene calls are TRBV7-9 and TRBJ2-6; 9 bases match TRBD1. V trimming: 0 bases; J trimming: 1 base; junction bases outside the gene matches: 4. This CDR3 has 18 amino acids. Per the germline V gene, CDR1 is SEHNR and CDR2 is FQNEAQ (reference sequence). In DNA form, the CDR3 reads TGTGCCAGCAGCTTAGCGCCGGGACAGGGTTCTGGGGCCAACGTCCTGACTTTC. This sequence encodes CASSLAPGQGSGANVLTF.

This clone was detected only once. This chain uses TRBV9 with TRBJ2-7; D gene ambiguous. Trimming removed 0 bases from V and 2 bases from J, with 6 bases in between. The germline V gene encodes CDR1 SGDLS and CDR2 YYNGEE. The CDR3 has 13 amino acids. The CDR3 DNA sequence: TGTGCCAGCAGCGTAGAGAGTGCCTACGAGCAGTACGTC. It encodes CASSVESAYEQYV.

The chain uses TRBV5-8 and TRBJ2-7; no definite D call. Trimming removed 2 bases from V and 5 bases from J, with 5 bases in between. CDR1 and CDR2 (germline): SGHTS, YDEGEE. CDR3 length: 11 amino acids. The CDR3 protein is CASSFTHEQYF. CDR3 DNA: TGTGCCAGCAGCTTTACTCACGAGCAGTACTTC.

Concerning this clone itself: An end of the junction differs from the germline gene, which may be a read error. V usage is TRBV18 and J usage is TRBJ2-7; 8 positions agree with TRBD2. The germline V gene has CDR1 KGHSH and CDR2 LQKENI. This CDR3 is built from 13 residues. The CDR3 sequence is CASSQVLREESNF. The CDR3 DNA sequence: TGTGCCAGCTCACAAGTTTTGCGGGAGGAAAGTAACTTC.

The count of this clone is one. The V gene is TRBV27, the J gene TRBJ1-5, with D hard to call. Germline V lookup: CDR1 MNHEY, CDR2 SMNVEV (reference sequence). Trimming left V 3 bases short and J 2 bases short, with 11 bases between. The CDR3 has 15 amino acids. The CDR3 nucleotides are TGTGCCAGCAGTTTCCGGGGTTCGGGCAATCAGCCCCAGCATTTT. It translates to CASSFRGSGNQPQHF.

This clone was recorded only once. CDR3 sequence (DNA): TGTGCCAGCAGCGTAGCTCAGGGGACAGATACGCAGTATTTT. It is translated as CASSVAQGTDTQYF. This chain connects TRBV9 to TRBJ2-3; D may be TRBD1 (6 bases). Trimming left V 0 bases short and J 3 bases short, with 8 bases between. Germline CDR1 SGDLS, CDR2 YYNGEE. The CDR3 loop spans 14 amino acids.

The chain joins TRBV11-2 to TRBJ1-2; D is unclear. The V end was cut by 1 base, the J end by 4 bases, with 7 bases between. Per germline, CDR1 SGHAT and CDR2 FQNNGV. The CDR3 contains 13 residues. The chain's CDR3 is CASSLGHTYGYTF. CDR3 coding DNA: TGTGCCAGCAGCTTAGGACACACCTATGGCTACACCTTC.

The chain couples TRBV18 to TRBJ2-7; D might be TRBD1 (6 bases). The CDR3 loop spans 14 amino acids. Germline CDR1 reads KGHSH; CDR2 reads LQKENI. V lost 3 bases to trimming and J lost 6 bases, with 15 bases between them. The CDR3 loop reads CASSPSMGAAEQYV. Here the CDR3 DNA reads TGTGCCAGCTCACCGTCAATGGGGGCGGCCGAGCAGTACGTC.

CDR3 in DNA: TGTGCCAGCAGCCCCCGACTAGCGGGAGGGGGTATTCGCACAGATACGCAGTATTTT. It translates to CASSPRLAGGGIRTDTQYF. The chain links TRBV7-2 to TRBJ2-3; 14 bases align to TRBD2. Germline V gene lookup returns CDR1 SGHTA and CDR2 FQGNSA. V lost 5 bases and J lost 1; bases outside the gene matches: 11. The CDR3 is 19 residues long.

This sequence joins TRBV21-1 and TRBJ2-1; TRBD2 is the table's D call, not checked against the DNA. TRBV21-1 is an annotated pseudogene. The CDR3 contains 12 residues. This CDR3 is CASSGGGNEQFF. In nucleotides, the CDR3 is TGTGCCAGCAGCGGGGGAGGCAATGAGCAGTTCTTC.

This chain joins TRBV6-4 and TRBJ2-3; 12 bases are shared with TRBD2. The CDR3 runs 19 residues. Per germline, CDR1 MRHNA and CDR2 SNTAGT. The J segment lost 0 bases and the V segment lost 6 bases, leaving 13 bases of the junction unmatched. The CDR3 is CASSLPRGTSGFSTDTQYF. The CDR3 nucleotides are TGTGCCAGCAGCCTCCCACGCGGGACTAGCGGGTTCAGCACAGATACGCAGTATTTT.

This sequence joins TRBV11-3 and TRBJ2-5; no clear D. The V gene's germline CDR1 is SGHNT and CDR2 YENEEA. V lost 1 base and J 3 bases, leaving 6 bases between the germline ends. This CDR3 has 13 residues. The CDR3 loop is CASSLGAEETQYF. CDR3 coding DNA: TGTGCCAGCAGCTTAGGGGCAGAAGAGACCCAGTACTTC.

CDR3 coding DNA: TGTGCCAGCAGTGAAGAAGGGGGCTTAATCGGGGAGCTGTTTTTT. Translated: CASSEEGGLIGELFF. The chain carries TRBV6-1 and TRBJ2-2; the match to TRBD1 covers 7 bases. This CDR3 comprises 15 residues. The germline CDR1 and CDR2 sequences are MNHNS and SASEGT. V gave up 1 base and J gave up 7 bases; unmatched junction bases: 6.

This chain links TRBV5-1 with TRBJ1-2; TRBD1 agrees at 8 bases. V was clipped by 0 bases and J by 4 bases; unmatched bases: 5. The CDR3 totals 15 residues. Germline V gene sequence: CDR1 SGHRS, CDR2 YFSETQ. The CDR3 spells CASSLEGRGPYGYTF. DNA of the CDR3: TGCGCCAGCAGCTTGGAGGGCAGGGGGCCCTATGGCTACACCTTC.